The 11 T cell receptor beta chains in this list originate from one sample, sequenced in a study of shared clonotypes between healthy human individuals. Method: immunoSEQ multiplex PCR; TCRdb's copy keeps in-frame clones and lacks some. The sample consists of around 100,000 clones, around 71% of them appearing once. Sequencing input: memory CD8+ T cells sorted from blood. Subset here: CD45RO+ cells pooled with CCR7-negative TemRA cells. The source of these receptors is a woman aged 25-40 years in good health.

Comments on this clone: This sample also contains other DNA sequences that code for the same CDR3. The chain recombines TRBV4-1 with TRBJ1-1, with D unclear. This CDR3 is 14 amino acids long. CDR1 is MGHRA and CDR2 is YSYEKL in the germline V gene. Trimming pared 1 base from V and 0 bases from J, leaving 6 bases between. DNA of the CDR3: TGCGCCAGCAGCCAAGCGACGGTGAACACTGAAGCTTTCTTT. Protein: CASSQATVNTEAFF.

The CDR3 DNA sequence: TGTGCCAGCAGTTTAAGAGCAGGTAACGAGCAGTTCTTC. Translated, it gives CASSLRAGNEQFF. V and J are TRBV27 and TRBJ2-1; D is undetermined. The CDR3 runs 13 residues. Trimming left V 2 bases short and J 10 bases short, with 12 bases between. CDR1 is MNHEY and CDR2 is SMNVEV in the germline V gene (reference sequence).

The V and J genes are TRBV28 and TRBJ1-5; TRBD1 is a possible D gene (5 bases). Germline CDR1 reads MDHEN; CDR2 reads SYDVKM. This CDR3 spans 13 amino acids. V lost 5 bases and J 5 bases, leaving 10 bases between the germline ends. The chain's CDR3 is CASSVGGYQPQHF. In DNA, the CDR3 is TGTGCCAGCAGTGTTGGGGGATATCAGCCCCAGCATTTT.

V is TRBV13 and J is TRBJ1-3; no reliable D call. Germline-derived CDR1 and CDR2 are PRHDT and FYEKMQ (reference sequence). This CDR3 contains 14 residues. Trimming left V 6 bases short and J 4 bases short, with 13 bases between. Written as DNA, the CDR3 is TGTGCCAGCAGTTCTTTTCGGCCCGGAAACACCATATATTTT. As protein: CASSSFRPGNTIYF. Full variable domain (remainder filled in from reference TRBV13 and TRBJ1-3): AAGVIQSPRHLIKEKRETATLKCYPIPRHDTVYWYQQGPGQDPQFLISFYEKMQSDKGSIPDRFSAQQFSDYHSELNMSSLELGDSALYFCASSSFRPGNTIYFGEGSWLTVV.

As DNA, the CDR3 is TGTGCCAGCAGCAACCTCCGACAGGGGGCGCGTACTGAAGCTTTCTTT. Amino acids: CASSNLRQGARTEAFF. The rearrangement links TRBV6-6 to TRBJ1-1; 10 bases align to TRBD1. CDR1 MNHNY and CDR2 SVGAGI come from the germline V gene (reference sequence). The CDR3 is 16 amino acids. V shed 6 bases, J shed 5 bases, and the junction held 12 bases outside the gene matches.

The chain links TRBV7-9 to TRBJ2-7; D might be TRBD2 (6 bases). The CDR3 runs 14 residues. The V and J ends lost 4 bases and 4 bases respectively, with 14 bases between them. CDR1 is SEHNR, CDR2 FQNEAQ, per germline (reference sequence). CDR3 bases: TGTGCCAGCAGCTATGTCCCCGGGACTTACGAGCAGTACTTC. Translated, it gives CASSYVPGTYEQYF.

V and J are TRBV28 and TRBJ1-2, with a weak D call TRBD1 (6 bases). Trimming removed 5 bases from V and 14 bases from J, with 24 bases in between. Germline V gene data show CDR1 as MDHEN and CDR2 as SYDVKM. The CDR3 is made up of 14 amino acids. The DNA of the CDR3 is TGTGCCAGCAGTCGTCATAGGGGGGGAGGGACGCGTACCTTC. It translates to CASSRHRGGGTRTF.

In its sample, this clone was seen a few times. The rearrangement uses TRBV5-6 and TRBJ1-2; maybe TRBD1 (5 bases). The germline V gene has CDR1 SGHDT and CDR2 YYEEEE. The CDR3 loop spans 13 amino acids. Trimming pared 6 bases from V and 2 bases from J, leaving 11 bases between. The CDR3 DNA follows: TGTGCCAGCACCCTTGGGGGGAACTATGGCTACACCTTC. Protein: CASTLGGNYGYTF.

This chain links TRBV10-3 with TRBJ1-4; D is undetermined. V was shortened by 6 bases and J by 14 bases, with 16 bases between the two germline ends. The V gene's germline CDR1 is ENHRY and CDR2 SYGVKD. The CDR3 is made up of 12 amino acids. In DNA form, the CDR3 reads TGTGCCATCAGGGTTGCTCCGGGAAGGCTGTTTTTT. Residues: CAIRVAPGRLFF.

The chain is built from TRBV25-1 and TRBJ1-1, with 8 positions matching TRBD1. Germline CDR1 reads MGHDK; CDR2 reads SYGVNS. The CDR3 has 15 amino acids. V lost 5 bases, J lost 4 bases, and 9 bases stayed unmatched. The CDR3 bases are TGTGCCAGCAGTACAACAACAGGGGGTAGCACTGAAGCTTTCTTT. It translates to CASSTTTGGSTEAFF.

This clone was picked up one time. The genes are TRBV27 and TRBJ2-7; TRBD1 agrees at 7 bases. Germline V gene sequence: CDR1 MNHEY, CDR2 SMNVEV (reference sequence). The CDR3 is made up of 15 amino acids. The junction had 8 bases not matched to a gene; V was cut back by 5 bases and J by 1 base. In nucleotides, the CDR3 is TGTGCCAGCAGTCCCCGACGACAGGGATCCTACGAGCAGTACTTC. Protein sequence: CASSPRRQGSYEQYF.